These T cell receptor beta chains were read from a single sample in a study of breast tumors, draining lymph nodes, adjacent tissues. TCRdb re-called the multiplex PCR reads with MiXCR, one entry per CDR3 protein. The repertoire holds about 110,000 distinct CDR3 sequences, with roughly 29% as singletons. Sequencing input: axillary lymph node tissue. The receptors were sampled from a female donor with breast cancer. Some clones in this sample may be carry-over from other donors' samples. CDR3s include the opening cysteine and the closing phenylalanine or tryptophan.

TRBJ2-5 | TRBV5-4 | CASSFKQIQETQYF
TRBJ2-2 | TRBV5-4 | CASSLGGVGTGELFF
TRBJ2-1 | TRBV20-1 | CSARDSGRAGEQFF
TRBJ1-1 | TRBV19 | CASSRWQLNTEAFF
TRBJ2-1 | TRBV27 | CASSTRENEQFF
TRBJ2-3 | TRBV10-3 | CASSQTGGGDEQYF
TRBJ2-5 | TRBV9 | CASSVFGGLQETQYF
TRBJ1-4 | TRBV20-1 | CSASGTGGTNEKLFF
TRBJ2-1 | TRBV20-1 | CSSHQREYNEQFF
TRBJ1-5 | TRBV6-2/TRBV6-3 | CASSLSTGGNQPQHF
TRBJ1-5 | TRBV2 | CASSESGWVQETQHF
TRBJ2-2 | TRBV3-1 | CASSQSRGGNTGELFF
TRBJ1-1 | TRBV3-1 | CASSTGGMTEAFF
TRBJ2-1 | TRBV7-9 | CASSFYICSAKSTSKQFF
TRBJ1-4 | TRBV28 | CASSLGAREKLFF
TRBJ1-5 | TRBV7-2 | CASSMGLGDRPQHF
TRBJ2-5 | TRBV7-2 | CASSLSGLAGASETQYF
TRBJ1-2 | TRBV29-1 | CSTRGPWGYTF
TRBJ2-7 | TRBV27 | CASSLSEGGATEQYF
TRBJ2-7 | TRBV10-3 | CAISDKTGTGFHEQYF
TRBJ2-2 | TRBV19 | CASSPGWGGELFF
TRBJ1-3 | TRBV18 | CASSSTGSGNTIYF
TRBJ2-1 | TRBV15 | CATGGGGRTYNEQFF
TRBJ2-3 | TRBV7-2 | CASSLGAAFTDTQYF
TRBJ2-1 | TRBV12-5 | CASGDLVTTSYNEQFF
TRBJ2-2 | TRBV5-4 | CASSLAGGTNTGELFF
TRBJ1-5 | TRBV6-5 | CASSYRVNQPQHF
TRBJ1-2 | TRBV9 | CASSAEQGGGSNYGYTF
TRBJ2-1 | TRBV6-1 | CASIVLTGGNEQFF
TRBJ1-5 | TRBV2 | CASSEQGFNQPQHF
TRBJ1-6 | TRBV7-2 | CASSSGQGGSPLHF
TRBJ2-1 | TRBV5-1 | CASSLSTAGDNEQFF
TRBJ1-2 | TRBV6-5 | CASRPPPNYGYTF
TRBJ2-7 | TRBV25-1 | CASSESRTGHYYEQYF
TRBJ2-5 | TRBV5-4 | CASSGTGNSGETQYF
TRBJ2-1 | TRBV5-1 | CASSLGDRYNEQFF
TRBJ2-1 | TRBV29-1 | CSVLPGSYNEQFF
TRBJ1-4 | TRBV11-2 | CASSLGGHSGKLFF
TRBJ2-5 | TRBV2 | CASSAEETQYF
TRBJ2-5 | TRBV20-1 | CSALKRETQSF
TRBJ2-1 | TRBV7-8 | CASSLGTSGVREQFF
TRBJ1-1 | TRBV4-3 | CASSQADTAYTEAFF
TRBJ2-1 | TRBV25-1 | CASSRTGGANNEQFF
TRBJ2-2 | TRBV29-1 | CSAPVGAGELFF
TRBJ1-5 | TRBV5-6 | CASSLVPARQPQHF
TRBJ1-1 | TRBV5-4 | CAGSLELRGDTEAFF
TRBJ1-6 | TRBV27 | CASSRFQGGNSPLHF
TRBJ2-3 | TRBV7-3 | CASSLPTGNTDTQYF
TRBJ2-5 | TRBV20-1 | CSARVSGGETQYF
TRBJ1-1 | TRBV19 | CASRPGKGGEAFF
TRBJ1-1 | TRBV20-1 | CSARDLQELNTEAFF
TRBJ2-6 | TRBV7-7 | CASSPRGTRGSGANVLTF
TRBJ1-2 | TRBV7-2 | CASSLGISVGASYGYTF